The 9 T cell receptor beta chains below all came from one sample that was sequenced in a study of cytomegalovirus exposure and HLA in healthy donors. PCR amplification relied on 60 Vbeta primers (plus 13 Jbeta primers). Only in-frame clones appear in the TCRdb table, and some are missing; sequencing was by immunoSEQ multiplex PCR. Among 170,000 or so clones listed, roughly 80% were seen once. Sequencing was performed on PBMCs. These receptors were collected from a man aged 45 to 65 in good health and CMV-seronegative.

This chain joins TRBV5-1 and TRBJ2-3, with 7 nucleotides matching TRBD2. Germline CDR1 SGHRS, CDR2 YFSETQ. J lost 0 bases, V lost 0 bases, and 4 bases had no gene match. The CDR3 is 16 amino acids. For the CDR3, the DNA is TGCGCCAGCAGCTTGGGGGCTAGCGGAAGCACAGATACGCAGTATTTT. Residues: CASSLGASGSTDTQYF.

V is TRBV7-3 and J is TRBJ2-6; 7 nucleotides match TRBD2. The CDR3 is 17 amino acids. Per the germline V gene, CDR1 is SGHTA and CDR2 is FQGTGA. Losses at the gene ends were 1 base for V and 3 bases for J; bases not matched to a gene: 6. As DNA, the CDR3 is TGTGCCAGCAGCTTAAACGGGGGGATAATTGGGGCCAACGTCCTGACTTTC. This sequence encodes CASSLNGGIIGANVLTF.

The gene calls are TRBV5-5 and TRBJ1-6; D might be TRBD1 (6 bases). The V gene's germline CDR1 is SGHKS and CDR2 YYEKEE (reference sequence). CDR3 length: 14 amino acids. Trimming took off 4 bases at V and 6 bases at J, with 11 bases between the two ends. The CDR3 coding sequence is TGTGCCAGCAGCGCGGACAGTCCTAATTCACCCCTCCACTTT. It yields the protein CASSADSPNSPLHF.

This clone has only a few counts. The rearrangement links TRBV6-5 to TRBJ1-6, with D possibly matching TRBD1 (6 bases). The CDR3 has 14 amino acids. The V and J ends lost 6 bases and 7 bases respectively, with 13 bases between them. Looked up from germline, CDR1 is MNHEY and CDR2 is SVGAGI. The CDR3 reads CASSYDRTNSPLHF. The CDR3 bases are TGTGCCAGCAGCTACGACAGGACCAATTCACCCCTCCACTTT.

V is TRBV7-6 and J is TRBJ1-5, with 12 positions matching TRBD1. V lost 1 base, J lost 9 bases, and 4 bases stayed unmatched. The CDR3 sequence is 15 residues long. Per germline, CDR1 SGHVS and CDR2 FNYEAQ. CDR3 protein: CASSLEGQGAGPQHF. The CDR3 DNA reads TGTGCCAGCAGCTTAGAGGGACAGGGGGCTGGGCCCCAGCATTTT.

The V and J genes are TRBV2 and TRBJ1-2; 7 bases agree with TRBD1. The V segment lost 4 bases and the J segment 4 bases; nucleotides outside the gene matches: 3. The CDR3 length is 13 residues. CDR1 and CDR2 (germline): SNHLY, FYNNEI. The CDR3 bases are TGTGCCAGCAGTGTTACAGGGGTCTATGGCTACACCTTC. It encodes CASSVTGVYGYTF.

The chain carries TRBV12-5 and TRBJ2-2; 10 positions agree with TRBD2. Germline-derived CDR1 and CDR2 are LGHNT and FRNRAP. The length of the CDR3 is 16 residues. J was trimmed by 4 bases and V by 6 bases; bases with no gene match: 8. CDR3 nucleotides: TGTGCTAGTGGGTCCACGATAGCGGGAGGCACCGGGGAGCTGTTTTTT. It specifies CASGSTIAGGTGELFF.

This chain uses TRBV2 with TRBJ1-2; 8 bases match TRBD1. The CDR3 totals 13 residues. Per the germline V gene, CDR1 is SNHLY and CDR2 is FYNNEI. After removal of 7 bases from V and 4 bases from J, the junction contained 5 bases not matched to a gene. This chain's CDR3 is CASIRTGTYGYTF. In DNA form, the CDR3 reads TGTGCCAGCATCCGGACAGGGACCTATGGCTACACCTTC.

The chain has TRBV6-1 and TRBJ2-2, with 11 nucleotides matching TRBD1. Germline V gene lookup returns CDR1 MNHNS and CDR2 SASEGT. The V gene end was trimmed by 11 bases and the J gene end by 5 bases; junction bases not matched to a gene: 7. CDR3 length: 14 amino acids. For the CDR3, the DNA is TGTGCCGGCCGGGACAGGGGGGGAACCGGGGAGCTGTTTTTT. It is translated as CAGRDRGGTGELFF.